The 2 T cell receptor beta chains listed next were all sequenced from one sample in a study of shared clonotypes between healthy human individuals. Naive CD8 cells, CD45RO-negative and positively selected for CCR7, excluded terminally differentiated effector memory CD45RA+ cells. This table comes from immunoSEQ multiplex PCR, and its TCRdb copy is limited to in-frame clones, with some not included. Altogether around 2.1 million clones are present, approximately 94% being singletons, with the ten largest covering over 1.5%. What was sequenced was naive CD8+ T cells from PBMCs. Source of these receptors: a man aged 18 to 29 in good health. Some clones in this sample may be carry-over from other donors' samples.

V is TRBV29-1 and J is TRBJ2-1; 12 bases map to TRBD1. This CDR3 has 17 amino acids. Trimming cost V 2 bases and J 7 bases; bases outside gene matches: 12. From germline, CDR1 is SQVTM and CDR2 ANQGSEA. This CDR3 is CSVEPGGTGGKWNEQFF. The CDR3 DNA follows: TGCAGCGTTGAACCTGGAGGGACAGGGGGCAAATGGAATGAGCAGTTCTTC.

This clone was picked up one time. The genes are TRBV19 and TRBJ2-7; D is uncertain. V lost 3 bases to trimming and J lost 1 base, with 16 bases between them. CDR1 LNHDA and CDR2 SQIVND come from the germline V gene (reference sequence). The CDR3 spans 16 residues. CDR3 bases: TGTGCCAGTAGTATGGTCGGCGTCAGCGCTTCCTACGAGCAGTACTTC. It translates to CASSMVGVSASYEQYF.